This T cell receptor beta chain was identified during a study of cytomegalovirus exposure and HLA in healthy donors. The table came from immunoSEQ multiplex PCR; TCRdb's copy has only in-frame clones and leaves some out. The sample shows over 120,000 clones, over 80% of them seen only once. Trimming cost V 6 bases and J 9 bases; bases outside gene matches: 8. There are 14 residues in the CDR3. Germline values: CDR1 SGHVS, CDR2 FQNEAQ. The TCR originated in a man younger than 30 in good health and CMV-seropositive. The chain couples TRBV7-8 to TRBJ1-6; 7 nucleotides align to TRBD1. The sample was PBMCs. CDR3 in amino acids: CASRSTGRSSPLHF. The CDR3 coding sequence is TGTGCCAGCAGGTCGACAGGGAGGAGTTCACCCCTCCACTTT.